This TCR beta chain was captured by sequencing in a study of tumor-infiltrating lymphocytes in localized non-small cell lung cancer. At the level of the study: From each patient, both tumor and uninvolved lung, non-adjacent to tumor, were sampled. The study, taken as a whole, reports: Tumor T-cell fraction was not associated with recurrence-free survival. Higher tumor T cell infiltration than in uninvolved lung was supported by TCRbeta sequencing.

Notes on this clone: Its cognate antigen is unknown.

This table comes from immunoSEQ multiplex PCR, and its TCRdb copy is limited to in-frame clones, with some not included. This sample has roughly 14,000 clones, with approximately 70% found just once. Germline V gives CDR1 SGHTA, CDR2 FQGNSA. Trimming took 2 bases from V and 0 from J, leaving 14 bases between them. This CDR3 spans 16 amino acids. This TCR derives from a human donor with non-small cell lung cancer. The chain uses TRBV7-2 and TRBJ2-7, with a tentative D call TRBD1 (6 bases). Material: lung tumor tissue. The CDR3 bases are TGTGCCAGCAGCTTAAACCAGGGGTTAAGCTCCTACGAGCAGTACTTC. Its protein product is CASSLNQGLSSYEQYF.